These 23 T cell receptor beta chains were sequenced from one sample in a study of blood T cell repertoires in COVID-19. Sequencing used immunoSEQ multiplex PCR; TCRdb keeps in-frame clones, though not all of them. The sample consists of 100,000 to 150,000 clones, about 70% of them appearing once. Specimen: peripheral blood. These TCRs come from a woman in her 70s with acute or convalescent COVID-19.

This clone was found once. V gene TRBV4-1 combines with J gene TRBJ1-2; D is undetermined. V lost 0 bases to trimming and J lost 8 bases, with 16 bases between them. Germline CDR1 is MGHRA and CDR2 is YSYEKL. CDR3 length equals 15 residues. The CDR3 sequence is CASSQEYSHVIGYTF. DNA of the CDR3: TGCGCCAGCAGCCAAGAGTATTCACACGTTATAGGCTACACCTTC.

The chain combines TRBV21-1 with TRBJ1-4; the table's D call TRBD1 went unverified against the DNA. TRBV21-1 is marked as a pseudogene. The length of the CDR3 is 18 residues. CDR3 in amino acids: CASSKRTHRGATNEKLFF. CDR3 in DNA: TGTGCCAGCAGCAAAAGGACCCACAGGGGAGCAACTAATGAAAAACTGTTTTTT.

The chain recombines TRBV5-1 with TRBJ2-2, with 15 positions matching TRBD2. Germline V gene sequence: CDR1 SGHRS, CDR2 YFSETQ. This CDR3 has 18 residues. V lost 5 bases and J lost 0; bases outside the gene matches: 5. Here the CDR3 reads CASRTGTSGRSNTGELFF. Written as DNA, the CDR3 is TGCGCCAGCAGAACCGGGACTAGCGGGAGGTCGAACACCGGGGAGCTGTTTTTT.

The chain is built from TRBV20-1 and TRBJ2-1; 8 bases align to TRBD2. CDR1 and CDR2 from the germline V gene are DFQATT and SNEGSKA (reference sequence). V lost 3 bases and J lost 4; bases outside the gene matches: 14. The CDR3 runs to 17 residues. The CDR3 nucleotides are TGCAGTGCTAGTATGGCGGGAGGCCAGATATTTTACAATGAGCAGTTCTTC. It yields the protein CSASMAGGQIFYNEQFF.

CDR3 residues: CASSLGQQPQHF. The CDR3 DNA reads as TGTGCCAGCAGTTTAGGTCAGCAGCCCCAGCATTTT. The chain uses TRBV28 and TRBJ1-5; D is unresolved. CDR3 length equals 12 residues. Germline V lookup: CDR1 MDHEN, CDR2 SYDVKM. Deletions cut 2 bases from V and 7 bases from J, with 6 bases between.

This chain links TRBV28 with TRBJ1-1, with D possibly matching TRBD1 (6 bases). Per germline, CDR1 MDHEN and CDR2 SYDVKM. Trimming took off 7 bases at V and 6 bases at J, with 15 bases between the two ends. This CDR3 comprises 13 residues. CDR3 in amino acids: CASKNQGRAEAFF. The CDR3 DNA is TGTGCCAGCAAAAATCAGGGGAGGGCTGAAGCTTTCTTT.

The rearrangement uses TRBV19 and TRBJ1-5; possible D gene TRBD1, 5 bases. V was shortened by 5 bases and J by 0 bases, with 14 bases between the two germline ends. The germline gives CDR1 LNHDA, CDR2 SQIVND (reference sequence). The CDR3 covers 16 residues. For the CDR3, the DNA is TGTGCCAGTAGTTTGACAGAATCAATTAGCAATCAGCCCCAGCATTTT. Translated, it gives CASSLTESISNQPQHF.

This clone was seen a few times. The gene calls are TRBV19 and TRBJ1-2, with D unresolved. Germline-derived CDR1 and CDR2 are LNHDA and SQIVND (reference sequence). The V gene lost 9 bases and the J gene lost 0 bases, with 17 bases spanning the gap. CDR3 length equals 15 residues. CDR3 residues: CASSITAGANYGYTF. The CDR3 nucleotides read TGTGCCAGCTCAATAACGGCGGGAGCTAACTATGGCTACACCTTC.

This chain joins TRBV4-1 and TRBJ2-6; TRBD2 matches at 7 bases. Germline CDR1 reads MGHRA; CDR2 reads YSYEKL. V lost 0 bases and J lost 0; bases outside the gene matches: 2. This CDR3 has 17 residues. CDR3 DNA: TGCGCCAGCAGCCAAGATGGGGGGGTCTCTGGGGCCAACGTCCTGACTTTC. Its translation: CASSQDGGVSGANVLTF.

V and J are TRBV7-9 and TRBJ1-2, with no clear D. The germline V gene has CDR1 SEHNR and CDR2 FQNEAQ (reference sequence). V lost 1 base and J 4 bases, leaving 4 bases between the germline ends. The CDR3 sequence is 12 residues long. The CDR3 here is CASSLERYGYTF. Written as DNA, the CDR3 is TGTGCCAGCAGCTTAGAGCGCTATGGCTACACCTTC. Complete variable domain (other parts from reference TRBV7-9 and TRBJ1-2): DTGVSQNPRHKITKRGQNVTFRCDPISEHNRLYWYRQTLGQGPEFLTYFQNEAQLEKSRLLSDRFSAERPKGSFSTLEIQRTEQGDSAMYLCASSLERYGYTFGSGTRLTVV.

The V gene is TRBV7-2, the J gene TRBJ1-2; 8 nucleotides line up with TRBD1. This CDR3 region has 14 residues. The germline CDR1 and CDR2 sequences are SGHTA and FQGNSA. Losses at the gene ends were 1 base for V and 2 bases for J; bases not matched to a gene: 0. CDR3 residues: CASSLGTGNYGYTF. The CDR3 DNA reads as TGTGCCAGCAGCTTAGGGACAGGGAACTATGGCTACACCTTC.

The chain employs TRBV5-1 and TRBJ2-1; D possibly corresponds to TRBD2 (5 bases). The ends were cut back, 6 bases at V and 3 bases at J, with 16 bases in the middle. CDR1 and CDR2 from the germline V gene are SGHRS and YFSETQ. The CDR3 sequence is 15 residues long. CDR3 region: CASTPLTGLYNEQFF. The CDR3 DNA is TGCGCCAGCACCCCCTTGACTGGACTCTACAATGAGCAGTTCTTC.

V and J are TRBV9 and TRBJ1-2; 7 nucleotides align to TRBD1. Germline V gene lookup returns CDR1 SGDLS and CDR2 YYNGEE. There are 15 residues in the CDR3. J lost 0 bases, V lost 3 bases, and 5 bases had no gene match. The chain's CDR3 is CASSDHRGANYGYTF. The CDR3 nucleotides are TGTGCCAGCAGCGACCACAGGGGAGCTAACTATGGCTACACCTTC.

The gene calls are TRBV9 and TRBJ1-1; TRBD1 matches 7 bases. The CDR3 extends over 12 amino acids. Unmatched junction bases numbered 4, after V lost 3 bases and J lost 8 bases. Germline assignment: CDR1 SGDLS and CDR2 YYNGEE. The CDR3 DNA is TGTGCCAGCAGCGGCGGGACAGTAGAAGCTTTCTTT. Translation gives CASSGGTVEAFF.

The rearrangement uses TRBV25-1 and TRBJ1-4; tentatively, D is TRBD1 (5 bases). The V end lost 3 bases, the J end lost 5 bases, and 7 bases lay between the germline ends. The CDR3 is 13 residues long. The germline V gene has CDR1 MGHDK and CDR2 SYGVNS. This CDR3 is CASSDSGNEKLFF. CDR3 nucleotide sequence: TGTGCCAGCAGTGACTCAGGGAATGAAAAACTGTTTTTT.

This chain connects TRBV7-9 to TRBJ2-1; D may be TRBD2 (5 bases). CDR3 length: 14 amino acids. V was pared by 4 bases and J by 0 bases, with 7 bases between. Germline CDR1 and CDR2: SEHNR and FQNEAQ (reference sequence). The CDR3 here is CASSSTTSYNEQFF. CDR3 nucleotide sequence: TGTGCCAGCAGCTCGACTACCTCCTACAATGAGCAGTTCTTC.

The chain recombines TRBV12-3 or TRBV12-4 with TRBJ2-1, with 8 bases aligning to TRBD2. With V trimmed by 6 bases and J by 5 bases, 0 bases remained unmatched. The CDR3 has 12 amino acids. The CDR3 sequence: CASRLADNEQFF. The CDR3 DNA is TGTGCCAGCAGACTAGCGGACAATGAGCAGTTCTTC.

The V gene is TRBV19, the J gene TRBJ1-6; 9 nucleotides line up with TRBD1. Germline V gene data show CDR1 as LNHDA and CDR2 as SQIVND (reference sequence). The CDR3 consists of 14 residues. The J segment lost 6 bases and the V segment lost 7 bases, leaving 4 bases of the junction unmatched. This CDR3 is CASKQGASNSPLHF. In DNA, the CDR3 is TGTGCCAGTAAACAGGGGGCGTCTAATTCACCCCTCCACTTT.

This chain links TRBV27 with TRBJ2-2; tentatively, D is TRBD2 (5 bases). V was trimmed by 2 bases and J by 0 bases, leaving 16 bases between them. The germline V gene has CDR1 MNHEY and CDR2 SMNVEV (reference sequence). The CDR3 spans 18 residues. The CDR3 DNA is TGTGCCAGCAGTTTAAGGTCCCCTAGCACCTCGAACACCGGGGAGCTGTTTTTT. Encoded protein: CASSLRSPSTSNTGELFF.

The chain carries TRBV5-1 and TRBJ2-2, with a weak D call TRBD2 (5 bases). Germline assignment: CDR1 SGHRS and CDR2 YFSETQ. This CDR3 contains 15 residues. Between the trimmed V and J ends, which lost 4 bases and 7 bases, there was a span of 17 bases. In DNA form, the CDR3 reads TGCGCCAGCAGCCTCCTCCTAGCTAGTGGCGGGGAGCTGTTTTTT. Residues: CASSLLLASGGELFF. Drawing the rest from reference TRBV5-1 and TRBJ2-2, the complete variable domain is KAGVTQTPRYLIKTRGQQVTLSCSPISGHRSVSWYQQTPGQGLQFLFEYFSETQRNKGNFPGRFSGRQFSNSRSEMNVSTLELGDSALYLCASSLLLASGGELFFGEGSRLTVL.

The chain uses TRBV5-8 and TRBJ1-1; D gene uncertain. The germline V gene has CDR1 SGHTS and CDR2 YDEGEE. The CDR3 runs to 12 residues. Trimming took off 4 bases at V and 6 bases at J, with 10 bases between the two ends. The CDR3 spells CASSRGLAEAFF. In DNA, the CDR3 is TGTGCCAGCAGCCGAGGGTTGGCTGAAGCTTTCTTT.

DNA for the CDR3: TGTGCCAGCAGCGCGGAAGTGGGGAACACTGAAGCTTTCTTT. This codes for CASSAEVGNTEAFF. The rearrangement links TRBV11-2 to TRBJ1-1; no firm D call. V shed 5 bases and J shed 1 base, with 11 bases lying between them. Germline V gene sequence: CDR1 SGHAT, CDR2 FQNNGV. The length of the CDR3 is 14 residues. The entire variable domain, with the rest obtained from reference TRBV11-2 and TRBJ1-1, is as follows: EAGVAQSPRYKIIEKRQSVAFWCNPISGHATLYWYQQILGQGPKLLIQFQNNGVVDDSQLPKDRFSAERLKGVDSTLKIQPAKLEDSAVYLCASSAEVGNTEAFFGQGTRLTVV.

The V gene is TRBV5-1, the J gene TRBJ1-1; TRBD1 might be the D (5 bases). This CDR3 contains 15 residues. Trimming stripped 2 bases from V and 3 bases from J, with 14 bases between. Looked up from germline, CDR1 is SGHRS and CDR2 is YFSETQ. CDR3 amino acids: CASSFLDTRDTEAFF. The CDR3 nucleotides are TGCGCCAGCAGCTTCCTGGACACACGAGACACTGAAGCTTTCTTT.